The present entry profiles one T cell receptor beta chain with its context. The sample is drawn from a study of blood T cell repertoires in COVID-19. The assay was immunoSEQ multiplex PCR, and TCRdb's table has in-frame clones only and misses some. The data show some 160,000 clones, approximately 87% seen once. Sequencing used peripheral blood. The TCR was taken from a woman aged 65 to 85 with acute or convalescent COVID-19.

DNA of the CDR3: TGTGCCAGCAGTTTAGGGCTGACCTACGAGCAGTACTTC. It is translated as CASSLGLTYEQYF. This sequence joins TRBV28 and TRBJ2-7; D not resolved. The V gene lost 2 bases and the J gene lost 2 bases, with 7 bases spanning the gap. From germline, CDR1 is MDHEN and CDR2 SYDVKM. The CDR3 is made up of 13 amino acids. The whole variable domain, remainder taken from reference TRBV28 and TRBJ2-7, is DVKVTQSSRYLVKRTGEKVFLECVQDMDHENMFWYRQDPGLGLRLIYFSYDVKMKEKGDIPEGYSVSREKKERFSLILESASTNQTSMYLCASSLGLTYEQYFGPGTRLTVT.